The next 27 T cell receptor beta chains were all read from a single sample in a study of T-cell memory formation after mild COVID-19. TCRdb ran MiXCR on the 5' RACE reads and lists one entry per CDR3 protein. The sample yields approximately 88,000 distinct CDR3 sequences, nearly 25% seen once. Sequencing was carried out using PBMCs or a T cell subset sorted from them (not recorded which). These receptors were obtained from a young man who had mild COVID-19 (a few samples of this study predate the infection). Cell type and time point are not known.

V and J are TRBV13 and TRBJ2-7; 10 positions match TRBD1. CDR3 length equals 15 residues. The J segment lost 4 bases and the V segment lost 3 bases, leaving 6 bases of the junction unmatched. CDR1 PRHDT and CDR2 FYEKMQ come from the germline V gene (reference sequence). Here the CDR3 DNA reads TGTGCCAGCAGCTTCGGGACAGGGGTAATATACGAGCAGTACGTC. The encoded protein is CASSFGTGVIYEQYV.

This clonotype was detected only a few times. The chain is built from TRBV7-2 and TRBJ2-3; TRBD2 matches at 12 bases. The CDR3 has 16 residues. V shed 1 base, J shed 4 bases, and the junction held 3 bases outside the gene matches. Germline V gene sequence: CDR1 SGHTA, CDR2 FQGNSA. The CDR3 loop is CASSLVLAGGADTQYF. CDR3 DNA: TGTGCCAGCAGCTTAGTGCTAGCGGGGGGGGCAGATACGCAGTATTTT.

The genes are TRBV6-5 and TRBJ1-5, with 9 bases identical to TRBD1. The germline V gene has CDR1 MNHEY and CDR2 SVGAGI. V shed 5 bases, J shed 2 bases, and the junction held 7 bases outside the gene matches. The CDR3 consists of 16 residues. This chain's CDR3 is CASSPTGGYGNQPQHF. The CDR3 nucleotides read TGTGCCAGCAGTCCGACAGGGGGTTACGGCAATCAGCCCCAGCATTTT.

J is TRBJ1-4 and V is TRBV7-9; 8 positions agree with TRBD1. V dropped 6 bases and J dropped 7; count of bases not matched to a gene: 4. The CDR3 spans 13 residues. Germline CDR1 and CDR2: SEHNR and FQNEAQ (reference sequence). This CDR3 is CASRPGGGEKLFF. CDR3 nucleotide sequence: TGTGCCAGCAGGCCAGGGGGCGGTGAAAAACTGTTTTTT. Filled out from reference TRBV7-9 and TRBJ1-4, the complete variable domain reads DTGVSQNPRHKITKRGQNVTFRCDPISEHNRLYWYRQTLGQGPEFLTYFQNEAQLEKSRLLSDRFSAERPKGSFSTLEIQRTEQGDSAMYLCASRPGGGEKLFFGSGTQLSVL.

CDR3 protein: CSVEDTVKAEAFF. CDR3 nucleotides: TGCAGCGTTGAAGACACAGTGAAGGCTGAAGCTTTCTTT. The chain recombines TRBV29-1 with TRBJ1-1, with unresolved D. The CDR3 totals 13 residues. V was clipped by 0 bases and J by 6 bases, with 11 bases between them. CDR1 is SQVTM and CDR2 is ANQGSEA in the germline V gene.

This clonotype has just a few counts. The chain links TRBV5-5 to TRBJ2-2, with no clear D. The CDR3 totals 13 residues. Germline assignment: CDR1 SGHKS and CDR2 YYEKEE (reference sequence). V was cut by 0 bases and J by 9 bases, with 9 bases left in between. In DNA form, the CDR3 reads TGTGCCAGCAGCTTGGCGATAGGGAGGGAGCTGTTTTTT. Encoded protein: CASSLAIGRELFF.

This clonotype has a handful of counts. The V and J genes are TRBV7-9 and TRBJ2-1; D gene unclear. V gave up 0 bases and J gave up 9 bases, with 9 bases separating them. The CDR3 is 13 residues long. Germline CDR1 reads SEHNR; CDR2 reads FQNEAQ (reference sequence). CDR3: CASSLAAYGEQFF. CDR3 DNA sequence: TGTGCCAGCAGCTTAGCTGCCTATGGTGAGCAGTTCTTC.

V is TRBV20-1 and J is TRBJ2-2; D possibly corresponds to TRBD1 (6 bases). V lost 4 bases, J lost 7 bases, and 19 bases lay in between. The CDR3 runs to 15 residues. Looked up from germline, CDR1 is DFQATT and CDR2 is SNEGSKA (reference sequence). In nucleotides, the CDR3 is TGCAGTGCTACATCCGGGACACACCGTAGCGGGGAGCTGTTTTTT. Its protein product is CSATSGTHRSGELFF.

Only a few counts were recorded for this clonotype. This rearrangement joins TRBV5-1 to TRBJ2-7; D is uncertain. The ends were cut back, 4 bases at V and 5 bases at J, with 13 bases in the middle. The CDR3 covers 13 residues. Per the germline V gene, CDR1 is SGHRS and CDR2 is YFSETQ. CDR3 in amino acids: CASSPTGGDEQYF. The CDR3, as DNA: TGCGCCAGCAGCCCCACGGGTGGCGACGAGCAGTACTTC. Filled out from reference TRBV5-1 and TRBJ2-7, the complete variable domain reads KAGVTQTPRYLIKTRGQQVTLSCSPISGHRSVSWYQQTPGQGLQFLFEYFSETQRNKGNFPGRFSGRQFSNSRSEMNVSTLELGDSALYLCASSPTGGDEQYFGPGTRLTVT.

This clonotype was detected a few times. The chain links TRBV12-3 or TRBV12-4 to TRBJ2-1, with D possibly matching TRBD1 (6 bases). V dropped 6 bases and J dropped 6 bases, with 24 bases sitting between them. This CDR3 spans 17 amino acids. The CDR3 nucleotides are TGTGCCAGCAGACAAGGGCCAGGGGTAGGGACGGCCAATGAGCAGTTCTTC. As protein: CASRQGPGVGTANEQFF.

This clonotype showed up just a few times. The chain uses TRBV29-1 and TRBJ2-5; 7 bases fit TRBD2. Germline V gene data show CDR1 as SQVTM and CDR2 as ANQGSEA. V was pared by 7 bases and J by 9 bases, with 8 bases of the junction left unmatched. The CDR3 runs to 11 residues. The CDR3 here is CSAEGGVAQYF. The CDR3 bases are TGCAGCGCCGAGGGAGGGGTGGCCCAGTACTTC.

The V gene is TRBV9, the J gene TRBJ1-1, with D possibly matching TRBD1 (5 bases). Deletions cut 2 bases from V and 0 bases from J, with 11 bases between. Germline CDR1 reads SGDLS; CDR2 reads YYNGEE. The CDR3 covers 15 residues. CDR3 amino acids: CASSVQTDMNTEAFF. The CDR3 DNA reads as TGTGCCAGCAGCGTCCAGACAGACATGAACACTGAAGCTTTCTTT.

This clonotype was observed a few times. The V and J genes are TRBV12-3 or TRBV12-4 and TRBJ1-2; 7 bases agree with TRBD1. The CDR3 extends over 14 amino acids. Trimming at V came to 7 bases and at J to 6 bases, leaving 11 bases not matched to a gene. The CDR3 region is CASTWAGGRDGYTF. The CDR3 DNA sequence: TGTGCCAGCACCTGGGCAGGGGGTCGCGATGGCTACACCTTC.

In its sample, this clonotype was seen a few times. The rearrangement uses TRBV27 and TRBJ1-2; D is undetermined. The CDR3 consists of 13 residues. V was clipped by 2 bases and J by 7 bases, with 11 bases between them. Germline V gene data show CDR1 as MNHEY and CDR2 as SMNVEV (reference sequence). CDR3 residues: CASSLEPGGGYTF. The CDR3 DNA sequence: TGTGCCAGCAGTTTAGAACCAGGCGGTGGCTACACCTTC.

The chain joins TRBV4-3 to TRBJ2-1; 8 bases line up with TRBD1. This CDR3 is 15 amino acids long. V gave up 3 bases and J gave up 8 bases; unmatched junction bases: 9. CDR1 LGHNA and CDR2 YSLEER come from the germline V gene. CDR3 DNA: TGCGCCAGCAGCCACCGACAGGGGTTATCTTATGAGCAGTTCTTC. Its translation: CASSHRQGLSYEQFF.

The chain combines TRBV7-9 with TRBJ1-2, with D uncertain. V was trimmed by 5 bases and J by 6 bases, leaving 10 bases between them. The CDR3 contains 12 residues. Germline assignment: CDR1 SEHNR and CDR2 FQNEAQ (reference sequence). This CDR3 reads CASSPSGDGYTF. The CDR3 bases are TGTGCCAGCAGCCCCTCTGGGGATGGCTACACCTTC.

V and J are TRBV27 and TRBJ1-6; D perhaps matches TRBD1 (5 bases). The CDR3 runs to 14 residues. The ends were cut back, 3 bases at V and 7 bases at J, with 10 bases in the middle. Germline loops: CDR1 MNHEY, CDR2 SMNVEV (reference sequence). Here the CDR3 reads CASSFRGGNSPLHF. The CDR3 DNA reads as TGTGCCAGCAGTTTCCGGGGGGGGAATTCACCCCTCCACTTT.

In this sample, this clonotype turned up a few times. The chain links TRBV6-2 or TRBV6-3 to TRBJ1-2; possible D gene TRBD1, 5 bases. This CDR3 region has 15 residues. Deletions cut 0 bases from V and 4 bases from J, with 12 bases between. Germline assignment: CDR1 MNHEY and CDR2 SVGEGT. The CDR3 DNA sequence: TGTGCCAGCAGTTACTCGACATACAGGCCCTATGGCTACACCTTC. Translation: CASSYSTYRPYGYTF.

The chain has TRBV11-2 and TRBJ2-1; D call uncertain. CDR1 and CDR2 (germline): SGHAT, FQNNGV. CDR3 size: 12 residues. Trimming pared 5 bases from V and 7 bases from J, leaving 9 bases between. Written as DNA, the CDR3 is TGTGCCAGCAGCCTCCTTAGGAATGAGCAGTTCTTC. Translated, it gives CASSLLRNEQFF.

The CDR3 loop is CASSRDGGADTQYF. CDR3 coding DNA: TGCGCCAGCAGCCGAGATGGGGGGGCAGATACGCAGTATTTT. This chain links TRBV4-3 with TRBJ2-3; TRBD2 agrees at 7 bases. The germline gives CDR1 LGHNA, CDR2 YSLEER. This CDR3 comprises 14 residues. J was trimmed by 4 bases and V by 4 bases; bases with no gene match: 5.

This clonotype was found a few times. This rearrangement joins TRBV10-3 to TRBJ2-7, with 8 bases that match TRBD1. This CDR3 is 17 amino acids long. The germline V gene encodes CDR1 ENHRY and CDR2 SYGVKD. V lost 0 bases and J lost 0; bases outside the gene matches: 7. The CDR3 DNA sequence: TGTGCCATCAGTGAGTCTATCGTGGGACAGGCCTCCTACGAGCAGTACTTC. This encodes CAISESIVGQASYEQYF.

This clonotype has only a few counts. This rearrangement joins TRBV15 to TRBJ2-1; D possibly uses TRBD1 or TRBD2 (5 bases each). The CDR3 is 15 residues long. Germline V CDR1 and CDR2: LNHNV, YYDKDF (reference sequence). Trimming pared 5 bases from V and 8 bases from J, leaving 19 bases between. The CDR3 region has the DNA TGTGCCACCAGCCTGGGAGAACAGGTCCGGGATGAGCAGTTCTTC. Its protein is CATSLGEQVRDEQFF.

J is TRBJ2-2 and V is TRBV7-9, with a tentative D call TRBD2 (5 bases). The CDR3 sequence is 16 residues long. CDR1 is SEHNR and CDR2 is FQNEAQ in the germline V gene (reference sequence). V was pared by 2 bases and J by 0 bases, with 10 bases between. CDR3 nucleotide sequence: TGTGCCAGCAGCTTACCGGGGAACGCGAACACCGGGGAGCTGTTTTTT. It yields the protein CASSLPGNANTGELFF.

This clonotype has at least ten counts. The chain carries TRBV7-6 and TRBJ2-1; D not resolved. The V gene lost 0 bases and the J gene lost 6 bases, with 12 bases spanning the gap. Germline CDR1 and CDR2: SGHVS and FNYEAQ. This CDR3 has 15 residues. Written as DNA, the CDR3 is TGTGCCAGCAGCTTAGCCCCTACCTCGGGCAATGAGCAGTTCTTC. Translated: CASSLAPTSGNEQFF.

The table lists this clonotype with a few counts. The chain employs TRBV12-3 or TRBV12-4 and TRBJ2-2; D gene uncertain. With 5 bases removed from V and 8 bases from J, the gap between germline ends came to 9 bases. CDR3 length: 12 residues. CDR3 sequence: CASSPPPGELFF. The DNA of the CDR3 is TGTGCCAGCAGTCCCCCCCCGGGGGAGCTGTTTTTT.

The chain joins TRBV6-6 to TRBJ2-5; a weak D match, TRBD1 (6 bases). This CDR3 spans 14 amino acids. In germline, CDR1 is MNHNY, CDR2 SVGAGI (reference sequence). V was shortened by 7 bases and J by 4 bases, with 16 bases between the two germline ends. The CDR3 region is CASTYTGLGETQYF. DNA of the CDR3: TGTGCCAGCACCTACACAGGGTTAGGAGAGACCCAGTACTTC.

The chain recombines TRBV6-2 or TRBV6-3 with TRBJ1-6; no firm D call. The CDR3 has 16 amino acids. Germline V gene data show CDR1 as MNHEY and CDR2 as SVGEGT. Trimming left V 2 bases short and J 10 bases short, with 18 bases between. The CDR3 sequence: CASSYPLQESGSPLHF. The CDR3 region has the DNA TGTGCCAGCAGTTACCCCCTTCAGGAGTCAGGATCACCCCTCCACTTT.